This entry lists 23 T cell receptor beta chains sequenced from one sample in a study of blood T cells in healthy people across ages. The authors ran a second PCR of about 7 to 11 cycles using a sample-barcoded 5' primer and a J-beta primer mix. TCRdb fed the 5' RACE reads into MiXCR, producing one record per CDR3 protein. The sample yields just over 800,000 distinct CDR3 sequences, 62% seen once. The sample consisted of blood. The source of these receptors is a man aged 30 to 45 in good health.

The chain couples TRBV30 to TRBJ2-7; TRBD1 agrees at 8 bases. V was pared by 7 bases and J by 1 base, with 6 bases of the junction left unmatched. CDR1 is GTSNPN and CDR2 is SVGIG in the germline V gene (reference sequence). The length of the CDR3 is 13 residues. CDR3 in amino acids: CALDRVGSYEQYF. CDR3 nucleotides: TGTGCCTTGGACAGGGTTGGTTCCTACGAGCAGTACTTC.

J is TRBJ2-3 and V is TRBV7-9; 7 nucleotides agree with TRBD2. This CDR3 has 15 residues. Germline V gene sequence: CDR1 SEHNR, CDR2 FQNEAQ (reference sequence). The V segment lost 5 bases and the J segment 2 bases; nucleotides outside the gene matches: 7. CDR3 region: CASSRPGTNTDTQYF. The CDR3 DNA reads TGTGCCAGCAGCCGTCCCGGGACTAACACAGATACGCAGTATTTT.

This clonotype was counted only a few times. The chain joins TRBV24-1 to TRBJ2-1, with D maybe TRBD1 (6 bases). Germline values: CDR1 KGHDR, CDR2 SFDVKD. The CDR3 is 14 amino acids. The V gene lost 4 bases and the J gene lost 4 bases, with 10 bases spanning the gap. CDR3 DNA sequence: TGTGCCACCAGTGAGGGCGGACAGTACAATGAGCAGTTCTTC. Translated, it gives CATSEGGQYNEQFF.

The gene calls are TRBV19 and TRBJ1-6; weak D call: TRBD1 (5 bases). The CDR3 extends over 15 amino acids. Germline-derived CDR1 and CDR2 are LNHDA and SQIVND (reference sequence). Trimming pared 6 bases from V and 7 bases from J, leaving 16 bases between. CDR3 DNA: TGTGCCAGTAGCCGTTTGCCAGGGAGCAATTCACCCCTCCACTTT. The encoded protein is CASSRLPGSNSPLHF. Full variable domain (missing parts from reference TRBV19 and TRBJ1-6): DGGITQSPKYLFRKEGQNVTLSCEQNLNHDAMYWYRQDPGQGLRLIYYSQIVNDFQKGDIAEGYSVSREKKESFPLTVTSAQKNPTAFYLCASSRLPGSNSPLHFGNGTRLTVT.

The sample holds one count of this clonotype. With a far larger clone one base away, a read error is the likely cause. This chain uses TRBV12-3 or TRBV12-4 with TRBJ2-1; D is ambiguous. The J call may be wrong; the DNA end is better matched by TRBJ2-7. The CDR3 consists of 11 residues. This CDR3 reads CASSFRAEQYF. CDR3 coding DNA: TGTGCCAGCAGTTTCCGGGCCGAGCAGTACTTC.

Only a few counts were recorded for this clonotype. This chain connects TRBV9 to TRBJ1-5; D unresolved. Trimming took 1 base from V and 5 from J, leaving 13 bases between them. CDR3 size: 15 residues. CDR1 SGDLS and CDR2 YYNGEE come from the germline V gene. The CDR3 loop is CASSVRGDPHQPQHF. CDR3 nucleotide sequence: TGTGCCAGCAGCGTACGGGGTGATCCCCATCAGCCCCAGCATTTT. The variable domain in full, completed from reference TRBV9 and TRBJ1-5, reads DSGVTQTPKHLITATGQRVTLRCSPRSGDLSVYWYQQSLDQGLQFLIQYYNGEERAKGNILERFSAQQFPDLHSELNLSSLELGDSALYFCASSVRGDPHQPQHFGDGTRLSIL.

This sequence joins TRBV4-2 and TRBJ2-7, with 8 nucleotides matching TRBD2. V shed 3 bases and J 6 bases; nucleotides not matched to a gene: 13. From germline, CDR1 is LGHNA and CDR2 YNFKEQ. The CDR3 sequence is 16 residues long. CDR3 region: CASSHLTGTRGSEQYF. The CDR3 nucleotides are TGTGCCAGCAGCCACCTAACCGGGACTAGAGGATCCGAGCAGTACTTC.

The V gene is TRBV20-1, the J gene TRBJ2-3; D not resolved. CDR3 length: 13 residues. Trimming removed 4 bases at V and 0 bases at J, with 8 bases between. Germline V CDR1 and CDR2: DFQATT, SNEGSKA (reference sequence). The CDR3 reads CSANVGSTDTQYF. CDR3 DNA sequence: TGCAGTGCTAACGTGGGGAGCACAGATACGCAGTATTTT.

V is TRBV7-9 and J is TRBJ2-3, with 7 nucleotides matching TRBD1. J lost 0 bases, V lost 5 bases, and 5 bases had no gene match. Germline lookup yields CDR1 SEHNR and CDR2 FQNEAQ (reference sequence). This CDR3 is built from 15 residues. This CDR3 is CASSMGTASTDTQYF. The CDR3 coding sequence is TGTGCCAGCAGCATGGGGACAGCGAGCACAGATACGCAGTATTTT.

The rearrangement joins TRBV20-1 to TRBJ2-1; TRBD2 matches at 11 bases. The CDR3 sequence is 15 residues long. J lost 2 bases, V lost 3 bases, and 3 bases had no gene match. Germline V CDR1 and CDR2: DFQATT, SNEGSKA (reference sequence). The CDR3 region is CSASLAGGTYNEQFF. The CDR3 region has the DNA TGCAGTGCTAGCCTAGCGGGGGGCACCTACAATGAGCAGTTCTTC.

This clonotype was counted a few times. The chain recombines TRBV4-3 with TRBJ1-2; unclear D gene. From germline, CDR1 is LGHNA and CDR2 YSLEER. CDR3 size: 16 residues. The germline V and J ends were trimmed by 1 base and 7 bases, with 19 bases remaining between them. The CDR3 spells CASSQALGPTTSGYTF. Here the CDR3 DNA reads TGCGCCAGCAGCCAAGCCCTTGGCCCGACCACGAGTGGCTACACCTTC.

This chain links TRBV20-1 with TRBJ2-3; D possibly matches TRBD1 or TRBD2 (6 bases each). The CDR3 runs 16 residues. The ends were cut back, 2 bases at V and 2 bases at J, with 17 bases in the middle. Germline CDR1 and CDR2: DFQATT and SNEGSKA (reference sequence). The CDR3 sequence: CSARRLLGGITDTQYF. The CDR3 DNA reads as TGCAGTGCTAGACGTCTGTTAGGGGGGATCACAGATACGCAGTATTTT.

This clonotype showed up just a few times. The chain couples TRBV12-3 or TRBV12-4 to TRBJ2-7, with D tentatively TRBD1 (6 bases). Trimming shortened V by 2 bases and J by 10 bases, and 12 bases separated the two germline ends. The CDR3 has 12 residues. The CDR3 DNA reads as TGTGCCAGCAGTTTATTAAGACAGGCACAGTACTTC. Protein product: CASSLLRQAQYF.

This clonotype was seen more than once but under ten times. The rearrangement joins TRBV29-1 to TRBJ2-7, with 7 nucleotides matching TRBD1. The CDR3 is 14 amino acids. Germline values: CDR1 SQVTM, CDR2 ANQGSEA. The trim removed 3 bases at V and 2 bases at J, leaving 7 bases unmatched. This chain's CDR3 is CSVDLPGQPYEQYF. The CDR3 DNA reads as TGCAGCGTTGATTTACCGGGACAGCCCTACGAGCAGTACTTC.

The V call is TRBV4-3, the J call TRBJ2-1; a possible D gene is TRBD1 (5 bases). Looked up from germline, CDR1 is LGHNA and CDR2 is YSLEER. V lost 5 bases, J lost 1 base, and 18 bases lay in between. The CDR3 length is 17 residues. DNA for the CDR3: TGCGCCAGCAGCATAACCGTTCCAGGGAATTCCTACAATGAGCAGTTCTTC. Its translation is CASSITVPGNSYNEQFF.

The rearrangement links TRBV4-1 to TRBJ2-1; D gene uncertain. From germline, CDR1 is MGHRA and CDR2 YSYEKL. The CDR3 extends over 12 amino acids. Trimming stripped 1 base from V and 10 bases from J, with 8 bases between. The CDR3 loop is CASSQGGWEQFF. The CDR3 DNA sequence: TGCGCCAGCAGCCAAGGGGGTTGGGAGCAGTTCTTC.

This clonotype showed up many times. The V gene is TRBV25-1, the J gene TRBJ2-4, with 7 bases lining up with TRBD2. This CDR3 region has 15 residues. V was clipped by 3 bases and J by 8 bases; unmatched bases: 10. Per the germline V gene, CDR1 is MGHDK and CDR2 is SYGVNS. CDR3 sequence reads: CASSDTTSSVDIQYF. The CDR3 DNA is TGTGCCAGCAGTGATACGACTAGCTCGGTTGACATTCAGTACTTC.

The sample holds a few counts of this clonotype. V usage is TRBV27 and J usage is TRBJ2-1; 12 bases line up with TRBD2. This CDR3 has 15 amino acids. Germline CDR1 is MNHEY and CDR2 is SMNVEV (reference sequence). V dropped 3 bases and J dropped 9; count of bases not matched to a gene: 6. The CDR3, as DNA: TGTGCCAGCAGTTTGGCTAGCGGGGGGGCCAGTGAGCAGTTCTTC. Translation: CASSLASGGASEQFF.

The J gene is TRBJ2-6, the V gene TRBV28; TRBD1 is a possible D gene (6 bases). The germline V gene encodes CDR1 MDHEN and CDR2 SYDVKM. The CDR3 covers 17 residues. V gave up 6 bases and J gave up 2 bases, with 17 bases separating them. The DNA for the CDR3 is TGTGCCAGCAGCACATACAGGGAAACGGCTGGGGCCAACGTCCTGACTTTC. Its protein is CASSTYRETAGANVLTF.

This clonotype was detected once. The chain couples TRBV29-1 to TRBJ2-7, with 7 bases that match TRBD2. CDR1 and CDR2 (germline): SQVTM, ANQGSEA. The CDR3 is 14 residues long. V gave up 7 bases and J gave up 3 bases; unmatched junction bases: 12. The CDR3 bases are TGCAGCGCTGCGGAGAGGCGGGAGAGCTACGAGCAGTACTTC. This encodes CSAAERRESYEQYF.

This clonotype was seen only once. J is TRBJ1-2 and V is TRBV7-2; no reliable D call. Germline V lookup: CDR1 SGHTA, CDR2 FQGNSA. This CDR3 region has 14 residues. V lost 5 bases to trimming and J lost 4 bases, with 14 bases between them. The CDR3 bases are TGTGCCAGCAGCCCGCAAGACGGACCCTATGGCTACACCTTC. As protein: CASSPQDGPYGYTF.

The chain links TRBV10-3 to TRBJ2-1; D gene ambiguous. The CDR3 has 13 amino acids. The V end was cut by 0 bases, the J end by 9 bases, with 9 bases between. The germline gives CDR1 ENHRY, CDR2 SYGVKD. The CDR3 DNA is TGTGCCATCAGTGAGTCGAATAGACCTGAGCAGTTCTTC. This gives the protein CAISESNRPEQFF.

In its sample, this clonotype was seen many times. This chain links TRBV28 with TRBJ2-5, with a possible D match to TRBD2 (6 bases). From germline, CDR1 is MDHEN and CDR2 SYDVKM. Trimming took 2 bases from V and 2 from J, leaving 15 bases between them. CDR3 length: 16 residues. The CDR3 DNA reads TGTGCCAGCAGTTTAGCCCGACTAGGAGGGCAAGAGACCCAGTACTTC. As protein: CASSLARLGGQETQYF.